The TCR beta chain described here comes from a study of T cell responses to AZD1222 COVID-19 vaccine. CDR1 is LGHDT and CDR2 is YNNKEL in the germline V gene (reference sequence). The CDR3 sequence is 13 residues long. With 1 base removed from V and 4 bases from J, the gap between germline ends came to 5 bases. Method: immunoSEQ multiplex PCR; TCRdb's copy keeps in-frame clones and lacks some. Of more than 100,000 clones listed, about 90% are singletons. General observations from the study: Clonal diversity may have been underestimated in mostly white British donors. Following two doses of AZD1222, Spike-specific TCR breadth and depth rose.

Turning to this clone: The target antigen is unknown.

The sample here was peripheral blood, taken on day 0 of AZD1222 vaccination. This receptor was obtained from an adult in good health. V gene TRBV3-1 (or the pseudogene TRBV3-2) combines with J gene TRBJ1-3, with D possibly being TRBD1 (5 bases). The CDR3 is CASSQGGGNTIYF. CDR3 nucleotides: TGTGCCAGCAGCCAAGGGGGGGGAAACACCATATATTTT.